A single T cell receptor beta chain is shown here with its context. Antigen: not known. The record originates from a study of response to subunit inactivated influenza vaccine. Study observations and caveats: Only a handful of new T cells, the authors suggested, are recruited with each seasonal influenza vaccination.

V was shortened by 2 bases and J by 2 bases, with 13 bases between the two germline ends. Germline loops: CDR1 MGHDK, CDR2 SYGVNS. CDR3 size: 15 residues. TCRdb re-analysed the RT-PCR reads in MiXCR, keeping a single row per CDR3 protein. The sample yields approximately 680,000 distinct CDR3 sequences, around a sixth seen once. The chain has TRBV25-1 and TRBJ2-7, with D possibly matching TRBD2 (7 bases). The sequences come from PBMCs from blood, collected 12 days after vaccination. The sequence derives from a man aged 50 to 59 who received an inactivated influenza vaccine. The CDR3 spells CASSEREGVTYEQYF. Here the CDR3 DNA reads TGTGCCAGCAGTGAAAGGGAGGGGGTGACCTACGAGCAGTACTTC.